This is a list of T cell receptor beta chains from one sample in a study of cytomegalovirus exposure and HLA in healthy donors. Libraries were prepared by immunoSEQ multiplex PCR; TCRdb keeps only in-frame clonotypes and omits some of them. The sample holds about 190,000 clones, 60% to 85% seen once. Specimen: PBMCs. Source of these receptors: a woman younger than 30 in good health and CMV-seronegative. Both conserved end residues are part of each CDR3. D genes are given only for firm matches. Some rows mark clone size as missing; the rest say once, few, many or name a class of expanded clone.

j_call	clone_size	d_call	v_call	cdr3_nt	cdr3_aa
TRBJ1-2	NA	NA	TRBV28	TGTGCCAGCAGGTCATCCATGGGCCCTCAGGACTATGGCTACACCTTC	CASRSSMGPQDYGYTF
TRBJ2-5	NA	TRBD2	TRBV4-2	TGTGCCAGCAGCCACACGGGCCGGACTAGCGGTGAAGAGACCCAGTACTTC	CASSHTGRTSGEETQYF
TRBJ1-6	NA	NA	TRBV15	TGTGCCACCAGCAGAGCAGGGGAGAATTCACCCCTCCACTTT	CATSRAGENSPLHF
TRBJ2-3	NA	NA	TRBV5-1	TGCGCCAGCAGCCCTGGCGGCCGAGAGGATACGCAGTATTTT	CASSPGGREDTQYF
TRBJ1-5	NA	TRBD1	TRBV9	TGTGCCAGCAGCGTAGACGAAGGGGGCCTTCATCAGCCCCAGCATTTT	CASSVDEGGLHQPQHF
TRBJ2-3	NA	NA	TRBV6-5	TGTGCCAGCAGTTACTCCGGGATGATAGCATTAGATACGCAGTATTTT	CASSYSGMIALDTQYF
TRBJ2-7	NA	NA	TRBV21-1	TGTGCCAGCAGCACCCAGGGGCTACCCTACGAGCAGTACTTC	CASSTQGLPYEQYF
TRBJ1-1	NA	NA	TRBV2	TGTGCCAGCAGTGACAGGGTGAGGACTGAAGCTTTCTTT	CASSDRVRTEAFF
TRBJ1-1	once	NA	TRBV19	TGTGCCAGTAGTACGGGAGTGAACACTGAAGCTTTCTTT	CASSTGVNTEAFF
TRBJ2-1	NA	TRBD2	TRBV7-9	TGTGCCAGCAGGACTAGCGGGAGGGCGAGAGCAAACAATGAGCAGTTCTTC	CASRTSGRARANNEQFF
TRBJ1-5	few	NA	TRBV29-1	TGCAGCGTTGACGGGGGGGGGAACGGGCAGCCCCAGCATTTT	CSVDGGGNGQPQHF
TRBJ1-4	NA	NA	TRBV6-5	TGTGCCAGCAGCCTACAGGGTGATGAAAAACTGTTTTTT	CASSLQGDEKLFF
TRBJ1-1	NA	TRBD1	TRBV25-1	TGTGCCAGCAGCTCGACAGGGATCACTGAAGCTTTCTTT	CASSSTGITEAFF
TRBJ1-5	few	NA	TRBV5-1	TGCGCCAGCAGCTTGGCGATCAGACAGGATAGCAATCAGCCCCAGCATTTT	CASSLAIRQDSNQPQHF
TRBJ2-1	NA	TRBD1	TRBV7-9	TGTGCCAGCAGCTTAGCGGAGGGACAGGTTCTCTACAATGAGCAGTTCTTC	CASSLAEGQVLYNEQFF
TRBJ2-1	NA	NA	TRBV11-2	TGTGCCAGCAGCTTAGTCAATATTGCCTACTACAATGAGCAGTTCTTC	CASSLVNIAYYNEQFF
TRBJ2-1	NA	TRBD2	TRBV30	TGTGCCTGGAACCGGATAGCGGGAGGCAATGAGCAGTTCTTC	CAWNRIAGGNEQFF